Described below is a single T cell receptor beta chain sequence and its context. TCRdb independently ran MiXCR on the RACE reads; one entry per CDR3 protein. This table holds 380,000 or so distinct CDR3 sequences, about 5% found once. This sample stems from a study of human T cells and chemical hapten exposure. Losses at the gene ends were 0 bases for V and 5 bases for J; bases not matched to a gene: 1. Looked up from germline, CDR1 is SGDLS and CDR2 is YYNGEE. The CDR3 is 13 amino acids. Documented time point: pre-sensitization, week 0. The sample's treatment: therapeutic diphenylcyclopropenone sensitization with weekly scalp DPC.

The sample was whole blood, taken in connection with sensitization to the hapten diphenylcyclopropenone (DPC). The chain recombines TRBV9 with TRBJ2-5, with TRBD1 matching over 7 bases. This TCR derives from a woman under 30 with alopecia areata. Some clones in this sample may be carry-over from other donors' samples. The CDR3: CASSVDRGETQYF. The CDR3 coding sequence is TGTGCCAGCAGCGTAGACAGGGGTGAGACCCAGTACTTC.